This entry is about one T cell receptor beta chain. Methods used by the authors: Counts of nucleated cells, estimated from reference gene primer amplification, were obtained. Assay used: immunoSEQ multiplex PCR; TCRdb lists only in-frame clones, some missing. The V and J calls and the clone size are those of that table, but D and trimming were determined from the DNA. Seen here are about 210,000 clones, 65% to 90% observed once, and the top ten hold approximately 10%. Per germline, CDR1 MDHEN and CDR2 SYDVKM. This CDR3 is built from 16 residues. V was trimmed by 2 bases and J by 2 bases, leaving 10 bases between them. These data originate in a study of blood T cell repertoires in COVID-19. Study in general: COVID-19 samples collected from the United States, Italy and Spain covered acute and convalescent phases. PBMCs, B-cell-depleted T cells, or T cells were the source of the cDNA or gDNA that made up the material.

This chain joins TRBV28 and TRBJ2-6; a possible D gene is TRBD1 (6 bases). The sample was peripheral blood. The sequence came from a man in his fifties or sixties with active or convalescent COVID-19. The CDR3 nucleotides are TGTGCCAGCAGTTTAGAACAGGGCCCTGGGGCCAACGTCCTGACTTTC. Its translation is CASSLEQGPGANVLTF.